The T cell receptor (beta chain) under discussion was sequenced for a study of T cell repertoires in cytomegalovirus infection. Study context: Public TCR beta signatures were indicative of both CMV infection and a matching HLA type.

A word on this clonotype: The antigen is undetermined.

Trimming removed 2 bases from V and 1 base from J, with 3 bases in between. This CDR3 region has 12 residues. Germline CDR1 MNHEY, CDR2 SVGEGT. TCRdb reanalysed the reads using MiXCR and keeps one entry per CDR3 protein. The repertoire consists of about 310,000 distinct CDR3 sequences, with 25% occurring once and the leading ten covering more than 10%. General study findings and limits: Frequencies of public TCR beta families were cumulated, and this identified carriers of CMV plus the relevant HLA.

This sequence joins TRBV6-2 or TRBV6-3 and TRBJ2-7; D not certain. Sample: cultured PBMCs, taken from culture after CMV antigen stimulation. The sequence was obtained from a human donor in good health (CMV status not recorded). Some clones in this sample may be carry-over from other donors' samples. CDR3 sequence: CASSYPSYEQYF. CDR3 bases: TGTGCCAGCAGTTACCCTTCCTACGAGCAGTACTTC.